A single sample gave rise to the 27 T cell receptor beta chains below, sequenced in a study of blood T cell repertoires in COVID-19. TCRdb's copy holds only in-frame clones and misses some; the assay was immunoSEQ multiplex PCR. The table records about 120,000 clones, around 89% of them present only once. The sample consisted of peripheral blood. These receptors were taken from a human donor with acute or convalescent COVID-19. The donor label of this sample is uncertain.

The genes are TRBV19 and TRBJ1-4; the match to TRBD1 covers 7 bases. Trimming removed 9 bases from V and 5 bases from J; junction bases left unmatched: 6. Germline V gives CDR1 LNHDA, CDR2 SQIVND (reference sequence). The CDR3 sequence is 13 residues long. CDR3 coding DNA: TGTGCCAGCCAGGACAGGACAAATGAAAAACTGTTTTTT. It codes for CASQDRTNEKLFF.

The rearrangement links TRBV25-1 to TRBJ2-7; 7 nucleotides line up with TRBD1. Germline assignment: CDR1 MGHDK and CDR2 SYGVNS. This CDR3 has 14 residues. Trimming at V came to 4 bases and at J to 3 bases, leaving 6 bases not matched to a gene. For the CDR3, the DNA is TGTGCCAGCAGTGCCGGGACAGACCTCTACGAGCAGTACTTC. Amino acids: CASSAGTDLYEQYF.

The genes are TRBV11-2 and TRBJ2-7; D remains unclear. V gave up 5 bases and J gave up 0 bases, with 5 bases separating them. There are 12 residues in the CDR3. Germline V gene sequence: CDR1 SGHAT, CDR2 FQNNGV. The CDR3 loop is CASSLISYEQYF. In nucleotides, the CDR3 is TGTGCCAGCAGCCTTATCTCCTACGAGCAGTACTTC.

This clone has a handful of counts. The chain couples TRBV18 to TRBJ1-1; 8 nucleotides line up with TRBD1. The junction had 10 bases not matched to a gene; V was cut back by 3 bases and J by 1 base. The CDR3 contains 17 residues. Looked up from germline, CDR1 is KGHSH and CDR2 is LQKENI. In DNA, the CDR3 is TGTGCCAGCTCACCCTCAGGGGGCGCTCTCGGGAACACTGAAGCTTTCTTT. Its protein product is CASSPSGGALGNTEAFF.

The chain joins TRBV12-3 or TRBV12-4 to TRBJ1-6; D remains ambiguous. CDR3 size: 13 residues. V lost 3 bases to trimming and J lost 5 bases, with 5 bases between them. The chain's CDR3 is CASSLQDNSPLHF. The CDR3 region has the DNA TGTGCCAGCAGTTTGCAGGATAATTCACCCCTCCACTTT.

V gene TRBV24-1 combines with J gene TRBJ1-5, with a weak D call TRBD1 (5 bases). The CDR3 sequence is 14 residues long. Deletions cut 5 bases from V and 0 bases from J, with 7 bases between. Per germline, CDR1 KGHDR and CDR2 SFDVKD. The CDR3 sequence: CATSADSSNQPQHF. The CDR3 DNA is TGTGCCACCAGTGCAGACAGTAGCAATCAGCCCCAGCATTTT.

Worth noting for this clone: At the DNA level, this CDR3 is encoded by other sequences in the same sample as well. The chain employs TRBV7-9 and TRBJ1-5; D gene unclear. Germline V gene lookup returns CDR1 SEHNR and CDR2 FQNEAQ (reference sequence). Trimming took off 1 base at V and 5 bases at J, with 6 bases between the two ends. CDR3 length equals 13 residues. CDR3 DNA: TGTGCCAGCAGCTTAGGCTCGGATCAGCCCCAGCATTTT. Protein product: CASSLGSDQPQHF.

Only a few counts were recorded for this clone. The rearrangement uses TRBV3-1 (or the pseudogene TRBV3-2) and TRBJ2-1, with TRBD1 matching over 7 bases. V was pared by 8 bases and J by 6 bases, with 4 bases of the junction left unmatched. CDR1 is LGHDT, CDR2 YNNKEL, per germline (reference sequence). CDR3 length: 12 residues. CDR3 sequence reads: CASGRQGNEQFF. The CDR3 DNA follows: TGTGCCAGCGGAAGACAGGGCAATGAGCAGTTCTTC.

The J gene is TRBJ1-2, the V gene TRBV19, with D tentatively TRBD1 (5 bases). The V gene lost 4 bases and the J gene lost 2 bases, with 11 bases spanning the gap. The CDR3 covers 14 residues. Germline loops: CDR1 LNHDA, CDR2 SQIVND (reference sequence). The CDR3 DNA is TGTGCCAGTAGTAGACGTACAGGAAACTATGGCTACACCTTC. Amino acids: CASSRRTGNYGYTF.

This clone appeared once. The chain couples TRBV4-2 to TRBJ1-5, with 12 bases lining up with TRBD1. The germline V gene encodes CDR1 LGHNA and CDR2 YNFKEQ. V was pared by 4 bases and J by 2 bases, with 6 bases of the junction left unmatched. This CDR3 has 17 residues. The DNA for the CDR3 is TGTGCCAGCAGCCGGGGGACAGGGGGCGCGGGCAATCAGCCCCAGCATTTT. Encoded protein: CASSRGTGGAGNQPQHF.

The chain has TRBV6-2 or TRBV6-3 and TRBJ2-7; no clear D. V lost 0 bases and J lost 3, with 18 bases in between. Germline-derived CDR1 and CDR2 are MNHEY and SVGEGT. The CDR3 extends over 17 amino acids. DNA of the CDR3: TGTGCCAGCAGTTACTCAGTGCTAGTCCCGAGGCTCTACGAGCAGTACTTC. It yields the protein CASSYSVLVPRLYEQYF.

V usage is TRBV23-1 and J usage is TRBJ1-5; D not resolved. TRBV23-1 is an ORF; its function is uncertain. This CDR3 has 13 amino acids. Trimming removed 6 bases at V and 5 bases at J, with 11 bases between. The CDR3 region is CASSGGHDQPQHF. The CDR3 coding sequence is TGCGCCAGCAGCGGTGGTCACGATCAGCCCCAGCATTTT.

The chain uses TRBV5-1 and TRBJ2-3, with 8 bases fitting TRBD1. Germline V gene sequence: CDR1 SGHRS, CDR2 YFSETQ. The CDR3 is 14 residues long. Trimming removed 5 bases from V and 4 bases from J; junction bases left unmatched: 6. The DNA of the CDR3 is TGCGCCAGCAGAGTCGGGACAGGCTCAGATACGCAGTATTTT. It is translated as CASRVGTGSDTQYF.

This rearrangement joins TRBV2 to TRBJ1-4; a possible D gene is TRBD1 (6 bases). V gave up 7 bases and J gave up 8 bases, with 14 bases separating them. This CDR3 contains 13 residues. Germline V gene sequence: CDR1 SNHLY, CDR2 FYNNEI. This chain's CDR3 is CASTKGHSEKLFF. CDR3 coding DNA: TGTGCCAGCACCAAGGGACACAGCGAAAAACTGTTTTTT.

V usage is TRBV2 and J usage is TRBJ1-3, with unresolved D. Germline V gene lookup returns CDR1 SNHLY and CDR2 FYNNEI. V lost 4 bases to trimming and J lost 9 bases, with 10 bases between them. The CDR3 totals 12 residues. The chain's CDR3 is CASSGSGSTIYF. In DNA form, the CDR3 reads TGTGCCAGCAGTGGCAGCGGTAGCACCATATATTTT.

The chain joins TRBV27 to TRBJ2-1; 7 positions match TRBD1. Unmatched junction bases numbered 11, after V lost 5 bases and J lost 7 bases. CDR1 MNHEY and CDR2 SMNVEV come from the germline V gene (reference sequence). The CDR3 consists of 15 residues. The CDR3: CASSPTGTAVNEQFF. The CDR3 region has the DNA TGTGCCAGCAGTCCGACAGGGACAGCTGTAAATGAGCAGTTCTTC.

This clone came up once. The CDR3 DNA reads TGTGCCAGCAGCTTTGCGGGGCCGGTCAATGAGCAGTTCTTC. Translated: CASSFAGPVNEQFF. The chain has TRBV7-6 and TRBJ2-1; D is possibly TRBD2 (6 bases). Germline assignment: CDR1 SGHVS and CDR2 FNYEAQ. V lost 3 bases, J lost 6 bases, and 12 bases lay in between. This CDR3 is built from 14 residues. Full variable domain (outside the CDR3, taken from reference TRBV7-6 and TRBJ2-1): GAGVSQSPRYKVTKRGQDVALRCDPISGHVSLYWYRQALGQGPEFLTYFNYEAQQDKSGLPNDRFSAERPEGSISTLTIQRTEQRDSAMYRCASSFAGPVNEQFFGPGTRLTVL.

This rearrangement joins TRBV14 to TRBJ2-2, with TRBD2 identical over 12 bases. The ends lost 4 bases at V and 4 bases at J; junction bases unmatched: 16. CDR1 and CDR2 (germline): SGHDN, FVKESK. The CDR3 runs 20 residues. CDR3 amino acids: CASSPRPGLAGWGRTGELFF. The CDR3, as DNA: TGTGCCAGCAGCCCCCGGCCGGGACTAGCGGGTTGGGGCCGCACCGGGGAGCTGTTTTTT. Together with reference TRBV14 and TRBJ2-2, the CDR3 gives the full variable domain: EAGVTQFPSHSVIEKGQTVTLRCDPISGHDNLYWYRRVMGKEIKFLLHFVKESKQDESGMPNNRFLAERTGGTYSTLKVQPAELEDSGVYFCASSPRPGLAGWGRTGELFFGEGSRLTVL.

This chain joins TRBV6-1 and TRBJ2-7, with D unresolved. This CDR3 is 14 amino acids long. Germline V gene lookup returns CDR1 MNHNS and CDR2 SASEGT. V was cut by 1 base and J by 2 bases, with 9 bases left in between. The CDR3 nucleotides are TGTGCCAGCAGTGAAGGTCCAGGTCCCTACGAGCAGTACTTC. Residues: CASSEGPGPYEQYF.

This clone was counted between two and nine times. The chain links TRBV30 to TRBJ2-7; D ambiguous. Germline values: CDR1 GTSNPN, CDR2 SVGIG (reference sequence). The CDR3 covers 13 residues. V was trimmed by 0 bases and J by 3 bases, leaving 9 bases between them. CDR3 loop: CAWSVTAVYEQYF. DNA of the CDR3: TGTGCCTGGAGTGTAACTGCGGTCTACGAGCAGTACTTC.

The CDR3 coding sequence is TGTGCCAGCAGTCGGGCAGGGCCTAACTATGGCTACACCTTC. Protein sequence: CASSRAGPNYGYTF. The gene calls are TRBV6-5 and TRBJ1-2; D is perhaps TRBD1 (5 bases). In germline, CDR1 is MNHEY, CDR2 SVGAGI. The CDR3 is 14 amino acids. Between the trimmed V and J ends, which lost 5 bases and 0 bases, there was a span of 10 bases.

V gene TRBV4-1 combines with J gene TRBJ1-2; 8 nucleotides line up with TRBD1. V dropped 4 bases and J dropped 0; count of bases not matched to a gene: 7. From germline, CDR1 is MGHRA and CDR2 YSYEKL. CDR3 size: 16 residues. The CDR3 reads CASSPGQGPTNYGYTF. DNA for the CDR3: TGCGCCAGCAGCCCCGGACAGGGCCCTACTAACTATGGCTACACCTTC.

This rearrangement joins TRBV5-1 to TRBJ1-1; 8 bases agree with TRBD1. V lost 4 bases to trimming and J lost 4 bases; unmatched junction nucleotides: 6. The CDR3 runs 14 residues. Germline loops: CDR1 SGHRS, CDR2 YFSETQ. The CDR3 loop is CASSPDRVGTEAFF. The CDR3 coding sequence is TGCGCCAGCAGCCCGGACAGGGTTGGCACTGAAGCTTTCTTT.

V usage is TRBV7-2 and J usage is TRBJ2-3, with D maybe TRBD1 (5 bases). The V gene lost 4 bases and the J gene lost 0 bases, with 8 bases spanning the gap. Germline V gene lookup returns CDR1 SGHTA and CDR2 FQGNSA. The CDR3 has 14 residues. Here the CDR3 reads CASSSDRSTDTQYF. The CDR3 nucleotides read TGTGCCAGCAGCTCCGACAGAAGCACAGATACGCAGTATTTT.

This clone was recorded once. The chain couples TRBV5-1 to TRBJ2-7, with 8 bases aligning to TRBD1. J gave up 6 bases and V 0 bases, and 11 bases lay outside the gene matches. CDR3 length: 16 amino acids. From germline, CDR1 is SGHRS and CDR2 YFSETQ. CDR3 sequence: CASSLDRDRYFVEQYF. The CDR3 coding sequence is TGCGCCAGCAGCTTGGACCGGGACAGGTATTTCGTCGAGCAGTACTTC.

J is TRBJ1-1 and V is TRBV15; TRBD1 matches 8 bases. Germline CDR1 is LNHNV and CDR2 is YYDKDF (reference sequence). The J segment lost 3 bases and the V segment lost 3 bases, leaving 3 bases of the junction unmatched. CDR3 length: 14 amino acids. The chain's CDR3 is CATSSDRGYTEAFF. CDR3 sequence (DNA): TGTGCCACCAGCAGCGACAGGGGTTACACTGAAGCTTTCTTT.

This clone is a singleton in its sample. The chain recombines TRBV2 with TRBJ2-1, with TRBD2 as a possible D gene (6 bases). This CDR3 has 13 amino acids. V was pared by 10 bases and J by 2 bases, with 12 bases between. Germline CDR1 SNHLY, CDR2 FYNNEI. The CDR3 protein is CATLGRTYNEQFF. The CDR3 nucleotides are TGTGCCACCCTTGGGAGGACCTACAATGAGCAGTTCTTC. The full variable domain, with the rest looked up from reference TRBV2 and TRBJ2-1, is EPEVTQTPSHQVTQMGQEVILRCVPISNHLYFYWYRQILGQKVEFLVSFYNNEISEKSEIFDDQFSVERPDGSNFTLKIRSTKLEDSAMYFCATLGRTYNEQFFGPGTRLTVL.